This entry is about one T cell receptor beta chain. Its antigen is unidentified. One junction end does not reproduce the germline sequence, and a read error may be involved. As for time point: persistent/refractory GD, antithyroid drugs over 5 years with positive TRAb. The TCR library was made from RNA extracted from PBMCs. The sample is drawn from a study of regulatory T cells in long-lasting Graves disease. Broader study findings: Peripheral blood, not thyroid tissue, was the sole material studied. The study found TRBV28, TRBJ1-2 and TRBJ2-5 favored in persistent disease.

The CDR3 is 12 amino acids. Germline values: CDR1 KGHSH, CDR2 LQKENI. The authors built TCR beta libraries using iRepertoire HTBI primers and Arm-PCR of CDR3 regions. TCRdb reanalysed the multiplex PCR reads using MiXCR and keeps one entry per CDR3 protein. The data contain about 470,000 distinct CDR3 sequences, more than 20% of them singletons. The clonotype was recovered from a female donor with Graves disease. The source was peripheral blood mononuclear cells (PBMCs), collected when the disease was refractory, from a patient treated with antithyroid drugs. This chain connects TRBV18 to TRBJ2-1; tentative D call: TRBD2 (6 bases). The DNA of the CDR3 is TGTGCCACCTCACCATCGGGAGAGGCGCAGTTCTTC. It yields the protein CATSPSGEAQFF.